The 14 T cell receptor beta chains presented below share a single source sample, sequenced in a study of T-cell reconstitution after alpha-beta-depleted transplantation in children. Unique molecular identifiers featured in how the TCRbeta library was prepared. TCRdb passed the PCR reads through MiXCR, listing each CDR3 protein once. The table shows a few hundred thousand distinct CDR3 sequences, with 25% to 30% occurring only once. This material consisted of PBMCs, taken before TCRalphabeta/CD19-depleted stem cell transplant. Receptor source: a boy younger than two with Wiskott-Aldrich syndrome, due to receive a stem cell transplant.

This clonotype turned up a few times. J is TRBJ1-1 and V is TRBV20-1; D not certain. Germline CDR1 DFQATT, CDR2 SNEGSKA (reference sequence). This CDR3 region has 14 residues. V lost 2 bases and J lost 2, with 12 bases in between. The CDR3 DNA reads TGCAGTGCTAGACTTCGTGGCAGAAACACTGAAGCTTTCTTT. Translating gives CSARLRGRNTEAFF.

V usage is TRBV30 and J usage is TRBJ2-1, with a tentative D call TRBD2 (6 bases). V gave up 5 bases and J gave up 2 bases, with 16 bases separating them. The CDR3 consists of 15 residues. Germline V gives CDR1 GTSNPN, CDR2 SVGIG (reference sequence). The CDR3 region is CAWAGPRPTYNEQFF. Here the CDR3 DNA reads TGTGCCTGGGCGGGGCCGAGACCGACCTACAATGAGCAGTTCTTC.

The chain combines TRBV20-1 with TRBJ1-6, with D possibly TRBD1 on 5 matching bases. The length of the CDR3 is 16 residues. Per the germline V gene, CDR1 is DFQATT and CDR2 is SNEGSKA (reference sequence). The V end was cut by 0 bases, the J end by 7 bases, with 16 bases between. This chain's CDR3 is CSAREGAQGRNSPLHF. The CDR3, as DNA: TGCAGTGCTAGAGAAGGCGCGCAGGGAAGAAATTCACCCCTCCACTTT.

This clonotype came up a few times. J is TRBJ1-1 and V is TRBV7-9, with D possibly matching TRBD1 (5 bases). The germline gives CDR1 SEHNR, CDR2 FQNEAQ (reference sequence). V lost 5 bases and J 0 bases, leaving 13 bases between the germline ends. The length of the CDR3 is 15 residues. CDR3 residues: CASSIPGRLNTEAFF. CDR3 bases: TGTGCCAGCAGCATCCCGGGACGGCTGAACACTGAAGCTTTCTTT.

This clonotype was seen more than once but under ten times. The chain links TRBV18 to TRBJ2-4, with 7 bases fitting TRBD2. Germline V gene sequence: CDR1 KGHSH, CDR2 LQKENI. V shed 6 bases, J shed 2 bases, and the junction held 4 bases outside the gene matches. The CDR3 covers 14 residues. CDR3 protein: CASSPTSTKNIQYF. Here the CDR3 DNA reads TGTGCCAGCTCCCCGACTAGCACCAAAAACATTCAGTACTTC.

There are a few counts of this clonotype. V usage is TRBV5-1 and J usage is TRBJ2-3, with D perhaps TRBD1 (7 bases). Germline V gene lookup returns CDR1 SGHRS and CDR2 YFSETQ. V lost 5 bases and J lost 7, with 14 bases in between. This CDR3 has 13 residues. CDR3 in DNA: TGCGCCAGCAGGCTGGGGGGACAGAATACGCAGTATTTT. The encoded protein is CASRLGGQNTQYF. The full variable domain, with the rest looked up from reference TRBV5-1 and TRBJ2-3, is KAGVTQTPRYLIKTRGQQVTLSCSPISGHRSVSWYQQTPGQGLQFLFEYFSETQRNKGNFPGRFSGRQFSNSRSEMNVSTLELGDSALYLCASRLGGQNTQYFGPGTRLTVL.

The sample holds a few counts of this clonotype. This chain connects TRBV20-1 to TRBJ2-5; no reliable D call. Trimming took off 3 bases at V and 5 bases at J, with 13 bases between the two ends. This CDR3 contains 13 residues. Germline-derived CDR1 and CDR2 are DFQATT and SNEGSKA (reference sequence). The chain's CDR3 is CSARKESQETQYF. The CDR3 DNA reads as TGCAGTGCTAGGAAGGAGAGTCAGGAGACCCAGTACTTC.

Only a few counts were recorded for this clonotype. The chain combines TRBV18 with TRBJ1-4; D not certain. V lost 2 bases and J lost 10, with 8 bases in between. The CDR3 length is 12 residues. Germline V CDR1 and CDR2: KGHSH, LQKENI. The CDR3 DNA follows: TGTGCCAGCTCACCAATCGCAGGAAAACTGTTTTTT. Amino acid sequence: CASSPIAGKLFF.

There are many counts of this clonotype. The genes are TRBV7-2 and TRBJ2-7; 7 positions agree with TRBD2. Germline CDR1 is SGHTA and CDR2 is FQGNSA. Losses at the gene ends were 5 bases for V and 1 base for J; bases not matched to a gene: 5. The CDR3 runs 14 residues. The CDR3 spells CASSPSGDSYEQYF. DNA for the CDR3: TGTGCCAGCAGCCCAAGCGGGGATTCCTACGAGCAGTACTTC.

This clonotype has just a few counts. The J gene is TRBJ1-6, the V gene TRBV9; tentative D call: TRBD1 (6 bases). Germline V gene lookup returns CDR1 SGDLS and CDR2 YYNGEE. The CDR3 covers 14 residues. V shed 4 bases and J shed 7 bases, with 12 bases lying between them. CDR3 sequence: CASSSQGGNSPLHF. The CDR3 bases are TGTGCCAGCAGCTCACAAGGGGGAAATTCACCCCTCCACTTT.

The V and J genes are TRBV10-3 and TRBJ2-1, with D possibly TRBD1 on 5 matching bases. The CDR3 contains 18 residues. Germline V gives CDR1 ENHRY, CDR2 SYGVKD. V shed 0 bases and J shed 5 bases, with 20 bases lying between them. The CDR3 sequence is CAISESGGAGILDNEQFF. CDR3 nucleotide sequence: TGTGCCATCAGTGAGTCGGGTGGGGCAGGGATATTGGACAATGAGCAGTTCTTC.

This clonotype was seen a handful of times. The chain joins TRBV5-5 to TRBJ2-7, with D unclear. V lost 4 bases and J lost 0, with 11 bases in between. CDR3 size: 14 residues. The germline gives CDR1 SGHKS, CDR2 YYEKEE (reference sequence). The CDR3 coding sequence is TGTGCCAGCAGCGGCTCTAGACCCTCCTACGAGCAGTACTTC. Protein product: CASSGSRPSYEQYF.

In nucleotides, the CDR3 is TGTGCCAGCAGTACCGCTAGCGGAGACACCGGGGAGCTGTTTTTT. Translated, it gives CASSTASGDTGELFF. This chain connects TRBV12-3 or TRBV12-4 to TRBJ2-2, with TRBD2 matching 7 bases. The CDR3 has 15 residues. The ends lost 5 bases at V and 3 bases at J; junction bases unmatched: 6.

The V call is TRBV4-1, the J call TRBJ2-5; D is possibly TRBD1 or TRBD2 (5 bases each). CDR1 is MGHRA and CDR2 is YSYEKL in the germline V gene. V was cut by 4 bases and J by 1 base, with 13 bases left in between. This CDR3 is built from 15 residues. CDR3 bases: TGCGCCAGCAGCCTTGCCGCCGGGGCCCAAGAGACCCAGTACTTC. Encoded protein: CASSLAAGAQETQYF.